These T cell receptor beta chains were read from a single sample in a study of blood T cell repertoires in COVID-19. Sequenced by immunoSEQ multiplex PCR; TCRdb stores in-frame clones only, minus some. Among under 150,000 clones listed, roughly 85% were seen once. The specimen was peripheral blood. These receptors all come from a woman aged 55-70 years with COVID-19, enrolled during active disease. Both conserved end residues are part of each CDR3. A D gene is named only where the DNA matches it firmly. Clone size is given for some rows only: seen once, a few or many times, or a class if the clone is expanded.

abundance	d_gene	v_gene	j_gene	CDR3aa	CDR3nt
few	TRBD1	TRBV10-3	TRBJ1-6	CAISGPTGQNNSPLHF	TGTGCCATCAGTGGACCTACGGGACAGAATAATTCACCCCTCCACTTT
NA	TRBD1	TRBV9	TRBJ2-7	CASSVSTGISYEQYF	TGTGCCAGCAGCGTATCGACAGGGATTAGTTACGAGCAGTACTTC
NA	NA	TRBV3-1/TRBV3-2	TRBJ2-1	CASSQDGLPPNEQFF	TGTGCCAGCAGCCAAGATGGACTGCCTCCCAATGAGCAGTTCTTC
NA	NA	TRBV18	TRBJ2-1	CASSPSRESNEQFF	TGTGCCAGCTCACCTTCGAGGGAATCCAATGAGCAGTTCTTC
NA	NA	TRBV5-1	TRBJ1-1	CASSSGLGTEAFF	TGCGCCAGCAGCTCGGGACTGGGGACTGAAGCTTTCTTT
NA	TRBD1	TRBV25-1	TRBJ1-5	CASSVVRTGRNQPQHF	TGTGCCAGCAGTGTCGTCAGGACAGGCCGGAATCAGCCCCAGCATTTT
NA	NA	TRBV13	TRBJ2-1	CASGQYRTTYNEQFF	TGTGCCAGCGGACAGTATAGGACCACCTACAATGAGCAGTTCTTC
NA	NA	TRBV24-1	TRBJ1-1	CATSDPQQAEAFF	TGTGCCACCAGTGATCCACAACAGGCTGAAGCTTTCTTT
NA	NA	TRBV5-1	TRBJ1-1	CASSLSPRGHRVNTEAFF	TGCGCCAGCAGCTTGTCACCTCGTGGGCACAGGGTAAACACTGAAGCTTTCTTT
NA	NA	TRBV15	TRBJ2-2	CATSSGGTSLFTGELFF	TGTGCCACCAGCAGTGGGGGGACCTCCTTGTTCACCGGGGAGCTGTTTTTT
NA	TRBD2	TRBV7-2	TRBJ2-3	CASSSGGGMADTQYF	TGTGCCAGCAGCTCAGGCGGGGGTATGGCAGATACGCAGTATTTT
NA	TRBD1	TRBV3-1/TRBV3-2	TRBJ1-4	CASSRPGTESGKLFF	TGTGCCAGCAGCCGACCCGGGACAGAAAGTGGAAAACTGTTTTTT
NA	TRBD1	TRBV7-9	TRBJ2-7	CASSLKGTGLSYEQYF	TGTGCCAGCAGCTTAAAAGGGACAGGCCTCTCCTACGAGCAGTACTTC
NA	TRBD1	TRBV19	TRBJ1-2	CASSTRDRGTANYGYTF	TGTGCCAGTAGTACCCGGGACAGGGGAACTGCTAACTATGGCTACACCTTC
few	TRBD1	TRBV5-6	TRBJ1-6	CASSRIGDRVSPLHF	TGTGCCAGCAGCCGAATAGGGGACAGGGTCTCACCCCTCCACTTT
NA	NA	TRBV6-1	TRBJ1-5	CASSEYGGSNQPQHF	TGTGCCAGCAGTGAATACGGGGGGAGCAATCAGCCCCAGCATTTT
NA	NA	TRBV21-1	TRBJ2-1	CASISDGGSAYNEQFF	TGTGCCAGCATAAGCGACGGAGGGTCCGCCTACAATGAGCAGTTCTTC
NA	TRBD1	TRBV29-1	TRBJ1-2	CSALPRGTGANYGYTF	TGCAGCGCGCTCCCGAGGGGGACAGGGGCGAACTATGGCTACACCTTC
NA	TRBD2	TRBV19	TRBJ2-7	CASSPRGGEQYF	TGTGCCAGTAGCCCTCGGGGGGGCGAGCAGTACTTC
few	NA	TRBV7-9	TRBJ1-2	CASSPRGGDGYTF	TGTGCCAGCAGCCCCCGAGGAGGGGACGGCTACACCTTC
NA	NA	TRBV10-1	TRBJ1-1	CASRPGQNTEAFF	TGCGCCAGCAGACCCGGACAGAACACTGAAGCTTTCTTT
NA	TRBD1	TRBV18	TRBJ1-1	CASSPSGGVGTEAFF	TGTGCCAGCTCACCCTCAGGGGGCGTAGGGACTGAAGCTTTCTTT
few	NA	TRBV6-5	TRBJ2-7	CASSPGSNYEQYF	TGTGCCAGCAGCCCGGGGTCGAACTACGAGCAGTACTTC
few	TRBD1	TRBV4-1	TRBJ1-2	CASSQGTGSRGYTF	TGCGCCAGCAGCCAAGGGACAGGGTCTAGGGGCTACACCTTC
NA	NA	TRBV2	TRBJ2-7	CASSEAQGEVEQYF	TGTGCCAGCAGTGAGGCCCAGGGGGAGGTCGAGCAGTACTTC
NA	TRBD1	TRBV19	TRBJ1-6	CASSIFYRGDSPLHF	TGTGCCAGTAGTATCTTTTACAGGGGAGATTCACCCCTCCACTTT
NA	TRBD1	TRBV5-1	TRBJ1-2	CASSSRTGGNYGYTF	TGCGCCAGCAGCTCACGGACAGGGGGCAACTATGGCTACACCTTC
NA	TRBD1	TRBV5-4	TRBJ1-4	CASSSTGLGEKLFF	TGTGCCAGCAGTTCGACAGGGTTGGGTGAAAAACTGTTTTTT
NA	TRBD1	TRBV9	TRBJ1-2	CASSPVLGQETPNYGYTF	TGTGCCAGCAGCCCCGTCCTCGGACAGGAGACCCCTAACTATGGCTACACCTTC
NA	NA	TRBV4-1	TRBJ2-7	CASSQVERTAYEQYF	TGCGCCAGCAGCCAAGTCGAAAGGACAGCCTACGAGCAGTACTTC
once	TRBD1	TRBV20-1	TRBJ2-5	CSASDTGGQETQYF	TGCAGTGCTAGTGATACAGGGGGCCAAGAGACCCAGTACTTC
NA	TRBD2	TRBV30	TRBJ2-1	CAWSGVAGSSYNEQFF	TGTGCCTGGAGTGGCGTAGCGGGGAGCTCCTACAATGAGCAGTTCTTC
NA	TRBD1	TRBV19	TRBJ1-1	CASTPTGGDTEAFF	TGTGCCAGTACTCCAACAGGGGGGGACACTGAAGCTTTCTTT
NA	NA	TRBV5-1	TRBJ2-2	CASSPSPAQSTGELFF	TGCGCCAGCAGCCCAAGCCCAGCGCAGTCAACCGGGGAGCTGTTTTTT
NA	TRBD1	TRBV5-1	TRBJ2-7	CASSFTGGYEQYF	TGCGCCAGCAGCTTTACAGGGGGCTACGAGCAGTACTTC
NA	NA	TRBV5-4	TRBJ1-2	CASSLGSDYGYTF	TGTGCCAGCAGCTTGGGGTCGGACTATGGCTACACCTTC
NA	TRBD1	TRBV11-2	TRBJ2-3	CASSLEGRGLGTDTQYF	TGTGCCAGCAGCTTAGAGGGCAGGGGGCTTGGCACAGATACGCAGTATTTT
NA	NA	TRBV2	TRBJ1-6	CASSEALRESSYNSPLHF	TGTGCCAGCAGTGAAGCGCTTCGGGAGAGCTCCTATAATTCACCCCTCCACTTT
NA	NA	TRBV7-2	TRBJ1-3	CASSLGFREPGNTIYF	TGTGCCAGCAGCTTAGGGTTTCGGGAGCCTGGAAACACCATATATTTT
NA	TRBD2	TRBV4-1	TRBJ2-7	CASSQVGSSGAAKQYF	TGCGCCAGCAGCCAAGTAGGTAGTAGCGGGGCCGCGAAGCAGTACTTC
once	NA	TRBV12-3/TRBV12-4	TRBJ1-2	CASKAGPHYGYTF	TGTGCCAGCAAGGCGGGGCCCCACTATGGCTACACCTTC
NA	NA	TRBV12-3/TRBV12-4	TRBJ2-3	CASSFHPDTQYF	TGTGCCAGCAGTTTTCATCCAGATACGCAGTATTTT
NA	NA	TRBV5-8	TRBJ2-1	CASSLAPRYNEQFF	TGTGCCAGCAGCTTGGCCCCCAGGTACAATGAGCAGTTCTTC
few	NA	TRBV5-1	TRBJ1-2	CASSLEGTRNYGYTF	TGCGCCAGCAGCTTAGAGGGCACGAGAAACTATGGCTACACCTTC
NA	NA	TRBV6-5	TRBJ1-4	CASSYSPGSLEKLFF	TGTGCCAGCAGTTACTCGCCCGGGTCACTAGAAAAACTGTTTTTT
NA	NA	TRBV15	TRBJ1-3	CATSRDLEAGNTIYF	TGTGCCACCAGCAGGGATCTAGAGGCTGGAAACACCATATATTTT